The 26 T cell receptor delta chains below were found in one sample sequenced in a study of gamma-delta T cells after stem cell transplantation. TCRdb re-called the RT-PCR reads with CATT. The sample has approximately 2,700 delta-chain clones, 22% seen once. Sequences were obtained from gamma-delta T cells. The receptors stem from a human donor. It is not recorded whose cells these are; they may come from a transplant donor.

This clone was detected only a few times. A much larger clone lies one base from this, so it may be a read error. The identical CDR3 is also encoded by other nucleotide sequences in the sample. In DNA form, the CDR3 reads TGTGCCTGTGACACCGTATCTACTGGGGGATACGCAGGGACCGATAAACTCATCTTT. This encodes CACDTVSTGGYAGTDKLIF. The chain joins TRDV2 to TRDJ1, with TRDD3 matching 13 bases. V shed 0 bases, J shed 2 bases, and the junction held 11 bases outside the gene matches. The CDR3 is 19 residues long. Germline CDR1 and CDR2: GEAIGNYY and EKD.

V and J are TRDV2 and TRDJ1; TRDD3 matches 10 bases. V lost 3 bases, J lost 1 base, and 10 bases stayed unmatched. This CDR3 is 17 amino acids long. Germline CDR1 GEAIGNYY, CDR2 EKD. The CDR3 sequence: CACDPLLGDSRTDKLIF. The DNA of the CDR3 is TGTGCCTGTGACCCCCTACTGGGGGATTCCCGCACCGATAAACTCATCTTT.

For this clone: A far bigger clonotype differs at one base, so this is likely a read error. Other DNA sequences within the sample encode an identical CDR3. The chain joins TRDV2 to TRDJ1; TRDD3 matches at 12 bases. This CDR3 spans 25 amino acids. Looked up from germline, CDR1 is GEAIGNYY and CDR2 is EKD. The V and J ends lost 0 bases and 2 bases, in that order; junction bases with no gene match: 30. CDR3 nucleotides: TGTGCCTGTGACACCGTCGGGTCCTCAAACGAGGGGAGCGTACTGGGGGATACTGTGACCGATAAACTCATCTTT. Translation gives CACDTVGSSNEGSVLGDTVTDKLIF.

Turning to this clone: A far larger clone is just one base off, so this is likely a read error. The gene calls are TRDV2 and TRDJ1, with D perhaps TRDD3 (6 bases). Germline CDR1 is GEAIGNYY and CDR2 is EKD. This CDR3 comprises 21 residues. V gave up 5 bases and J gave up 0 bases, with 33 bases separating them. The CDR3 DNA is TGTGCCTGTGCACCGCTACTTTCGGTGAGCGGGGGAACCCAGTACACCGATAAACTCATCTTT. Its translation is CACAPLLSVSGGTQYTDKLIF.

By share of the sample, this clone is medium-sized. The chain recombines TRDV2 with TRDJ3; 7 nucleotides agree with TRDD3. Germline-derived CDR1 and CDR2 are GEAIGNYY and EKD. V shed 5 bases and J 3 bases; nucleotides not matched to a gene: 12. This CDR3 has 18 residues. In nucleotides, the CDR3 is TGTGCCTGTGCGGCACTGGGGACCTCTGGCTGGGACACCCGACAGATGTTTTTC. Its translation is CACAALGTSGWDTRQMFF.

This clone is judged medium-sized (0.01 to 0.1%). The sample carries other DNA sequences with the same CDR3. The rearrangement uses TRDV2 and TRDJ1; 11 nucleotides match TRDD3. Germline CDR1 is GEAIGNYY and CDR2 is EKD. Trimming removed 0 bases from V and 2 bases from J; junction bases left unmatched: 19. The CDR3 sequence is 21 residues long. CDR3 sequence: CACDTVVLGDIGAVGTDKLIF. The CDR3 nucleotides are TGTGCCTGTGACACCGTAGTACTGGGGGATATAGGCGCGGTCGGGACCGATAAACTCATCTTT.

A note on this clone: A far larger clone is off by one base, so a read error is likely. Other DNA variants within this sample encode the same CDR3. In DNA form, the CDR3 reads TGTGCCTGTGACGCCGTACTGGCGAAAACAGATAAACTCATCTTT. As protein: CACDAVLAKTDKLIF. V and J are TRDV2 and TRDJ1; D might be TRDD3 (5 bases). This CDR3 contains 15 residues. The V end lost 3 bases, the J end lost 5 bases, and 18 bases lay between the germline ends. CDR1 and CDR2 (germline): GEAIGNYY, EKD.

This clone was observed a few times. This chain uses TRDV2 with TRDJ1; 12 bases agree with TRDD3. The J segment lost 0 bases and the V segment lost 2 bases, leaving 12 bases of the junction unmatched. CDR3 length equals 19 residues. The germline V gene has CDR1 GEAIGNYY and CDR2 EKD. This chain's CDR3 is CACDIVTGGYMGYTDKLIF. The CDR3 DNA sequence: TGTGCCTGTGACATCGTTACTGGGGGATACATGGGGTACACCGATAAACTCATCTTT.

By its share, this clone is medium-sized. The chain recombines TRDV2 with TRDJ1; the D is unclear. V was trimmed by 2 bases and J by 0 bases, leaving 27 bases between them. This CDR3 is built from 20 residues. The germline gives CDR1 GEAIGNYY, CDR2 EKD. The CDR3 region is CACDIVQNNVRDGNTDKLIF. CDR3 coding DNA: TGTGCCTGTGACATCGTCCAGAATAATGTTCGGGACGGCAACACCGATAAACTCATCTTT.

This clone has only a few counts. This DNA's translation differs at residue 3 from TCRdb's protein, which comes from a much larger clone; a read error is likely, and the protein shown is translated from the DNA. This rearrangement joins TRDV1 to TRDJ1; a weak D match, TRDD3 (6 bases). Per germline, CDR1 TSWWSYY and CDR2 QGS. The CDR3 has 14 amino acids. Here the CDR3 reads CAFGGSFYTMGLIF. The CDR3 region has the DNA TGTGCTTTTGGGGGTTCCTTCTATACGATGGGACTCATCTTT.

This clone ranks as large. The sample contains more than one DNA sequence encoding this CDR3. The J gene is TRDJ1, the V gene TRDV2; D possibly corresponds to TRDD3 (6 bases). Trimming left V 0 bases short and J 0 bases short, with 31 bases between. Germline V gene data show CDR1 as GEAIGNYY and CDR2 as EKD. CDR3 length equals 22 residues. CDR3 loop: CACDTISQGTGTGALHTDKLIF. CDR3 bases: TGTGCCTGTGACACCATATCTCAGGGTACTGGGACCGGAGCACTTCACACCGATAAACTCATCTTT.

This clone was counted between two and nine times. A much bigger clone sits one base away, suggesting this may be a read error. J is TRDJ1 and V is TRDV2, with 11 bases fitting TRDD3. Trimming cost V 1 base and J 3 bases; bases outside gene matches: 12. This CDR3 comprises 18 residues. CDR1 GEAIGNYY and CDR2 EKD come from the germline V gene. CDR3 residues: CACDTVSGGYRNADKLIF. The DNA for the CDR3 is TGTGCCTGTGACACGGTCTCTGGGGGATACAGGAACGCCGATAAACTCATCTTT.

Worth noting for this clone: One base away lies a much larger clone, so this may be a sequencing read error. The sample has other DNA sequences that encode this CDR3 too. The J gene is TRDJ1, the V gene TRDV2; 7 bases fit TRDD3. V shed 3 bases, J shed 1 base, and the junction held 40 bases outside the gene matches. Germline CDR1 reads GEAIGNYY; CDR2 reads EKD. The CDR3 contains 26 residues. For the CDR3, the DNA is TGTGCCTGTGACGCGGTTCAACGCCAAGATACTGGAGGATACGCGCCCAGGCGAGGGGGCACCGATAAACTCATCTTT. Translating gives CACDAVQRQDTGGYAPRRGGTDKLIF.

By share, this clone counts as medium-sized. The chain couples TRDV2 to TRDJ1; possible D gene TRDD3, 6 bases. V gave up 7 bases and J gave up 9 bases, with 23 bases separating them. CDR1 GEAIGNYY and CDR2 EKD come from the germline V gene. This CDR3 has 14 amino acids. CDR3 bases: TGTGCCTGCGACCCAATGGGGGCCCCGTGGGAACTCATCTTT. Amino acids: CACDPMGAPWELIF.

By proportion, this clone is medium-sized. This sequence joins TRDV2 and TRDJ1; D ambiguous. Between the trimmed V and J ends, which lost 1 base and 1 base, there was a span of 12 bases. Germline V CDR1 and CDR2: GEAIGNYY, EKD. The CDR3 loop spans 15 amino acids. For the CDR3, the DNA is TGTGCCTGTGACACGATCGGGGCCTCCACCGATAAACTCATCTTT. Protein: CACDTIGASTDKLIF.

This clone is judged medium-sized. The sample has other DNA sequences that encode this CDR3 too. The CDR3 reads CACDSVLGDTYTDKLIF. The CDR3 nucleotides read TGTGCCTGTGACTCGGTACTGGGGGATACTTACACCGATAAACTCATCTTT. This rearrangement joins TRDV2 to TRDJ1, with TRDD3 matching over 12 bases. Germline trimming cut 3 bases from V and 0 bases from J; bases unmatched to any gene: 7. The CDR3 runs to 17 residues. Germline lookup yields CDR1 GEAIGNYY and CDR2 EKD.

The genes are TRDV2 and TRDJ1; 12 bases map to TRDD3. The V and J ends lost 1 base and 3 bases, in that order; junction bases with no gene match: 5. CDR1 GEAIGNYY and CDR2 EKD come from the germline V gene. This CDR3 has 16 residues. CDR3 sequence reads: CACDTLGDTGPDKLIF. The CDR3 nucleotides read TGTGCCTGTGACACACTGGGGGATACCGGCCCCGATAAACTCATCTTT.

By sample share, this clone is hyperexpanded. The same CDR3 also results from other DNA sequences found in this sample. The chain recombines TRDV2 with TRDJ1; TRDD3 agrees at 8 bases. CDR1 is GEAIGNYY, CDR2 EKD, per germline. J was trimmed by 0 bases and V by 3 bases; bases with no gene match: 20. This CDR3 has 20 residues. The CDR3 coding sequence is TGTGCCTGTGACGCCGTCGGGGGGACTGGGGGTCTTTTAGACACCGATAAACTCATCTTT. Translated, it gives CACDAVGGTGGLLDTDKLIF.

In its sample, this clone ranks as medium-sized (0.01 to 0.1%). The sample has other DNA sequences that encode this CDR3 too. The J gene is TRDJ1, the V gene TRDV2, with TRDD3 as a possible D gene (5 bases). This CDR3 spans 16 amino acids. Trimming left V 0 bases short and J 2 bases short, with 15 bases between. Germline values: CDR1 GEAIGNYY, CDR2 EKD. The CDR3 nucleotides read TGTGCCTGTGACACCGTGGGGACTAAAAGTACCGATAAACTCATCTTT. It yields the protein CACDTVGTKSTDKLIF.

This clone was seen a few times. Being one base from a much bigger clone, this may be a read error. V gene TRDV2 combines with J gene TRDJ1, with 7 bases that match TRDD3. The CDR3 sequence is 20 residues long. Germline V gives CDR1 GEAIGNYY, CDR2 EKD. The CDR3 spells CACDTLGGSHLIGDTEKLIF. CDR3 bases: TGTGCCTGTGACACCCTGGGGGGGTCTCATCTCATTGGGGACACCGAAAAACTCATCTTT.

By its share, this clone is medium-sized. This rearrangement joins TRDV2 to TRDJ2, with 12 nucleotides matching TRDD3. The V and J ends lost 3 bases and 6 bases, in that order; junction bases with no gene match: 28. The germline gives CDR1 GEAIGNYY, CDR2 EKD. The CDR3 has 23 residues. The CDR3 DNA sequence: TGTGCCTGTGACCCGATGATACCCTCGGGGCCTTTACTGGGGGATACAGCGGCAGCACAACTCTTCTTT. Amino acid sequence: CACDPMIPSGPLLGDTAAAQLFF.

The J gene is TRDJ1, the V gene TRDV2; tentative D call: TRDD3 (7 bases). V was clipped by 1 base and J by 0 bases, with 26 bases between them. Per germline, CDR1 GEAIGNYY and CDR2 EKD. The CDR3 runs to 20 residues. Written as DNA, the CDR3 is TGTGCCTGTGACACTTTCTTCCTCTCCGCCTCTGGGGGGGACACCGATAAACTCATCTTT. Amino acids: CACDTFFLSASGGDTDKLIF.

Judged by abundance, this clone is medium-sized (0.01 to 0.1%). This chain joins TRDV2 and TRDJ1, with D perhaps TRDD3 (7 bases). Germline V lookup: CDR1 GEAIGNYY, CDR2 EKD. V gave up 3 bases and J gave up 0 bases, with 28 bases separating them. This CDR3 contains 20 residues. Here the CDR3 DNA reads TGTGCCTGTGACCAGGCCTTCCCATCCCTGGGGGCTACGTACACCGATAAACTCATCTTT. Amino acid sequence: CACDQAFPSLGATYTDKLIF.

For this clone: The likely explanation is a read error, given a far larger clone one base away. The CDR3 sequence is CACDQLGDTGSTNKLIF. The CDR3 nucleotides are TGTGCCTGTGATCAACTGGGGGATACAGGCTCCACCAATAAACTCATCTTT. The rearrangement links TRDV2 to TRDJ1, with 12 bases identical to TRDD3. The CDR3 is 17 amino acids. The germline CDR1 and CDR2 sequences are GEAIGNYY and EKD.

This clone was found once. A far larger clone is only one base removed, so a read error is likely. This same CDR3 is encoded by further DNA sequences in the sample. CDR3 region: CACDSVRETGGVDRDTRQMFF. CDR3 in DNA: TGTGCCTGTGACAGCGTGAGGGAGACTGGGGGAGTCGATCGTGACACCCGACAGATGTTTTTC. The chain has TRDV2 and TRDJ3; 9 nucleotides align to TRDD3. Losses at the gene ends were 2 bases for V and 7 bases for J; bases not matched to a gene: 20. The CDR3 has 21 amino acids. In germline, CDR1 is GEAIGNYY, CDR2 EKD.

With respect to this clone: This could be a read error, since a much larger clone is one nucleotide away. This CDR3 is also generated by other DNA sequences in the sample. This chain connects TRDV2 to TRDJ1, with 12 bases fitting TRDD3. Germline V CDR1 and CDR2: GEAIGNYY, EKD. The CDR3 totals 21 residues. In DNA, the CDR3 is TGTGCCTGTGACACACTTGTACTGGGGGATACCATTGATGGGGACACAGATAAACTCATCTTT. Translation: CACDTLVLGDTIDGDTDKLIF.